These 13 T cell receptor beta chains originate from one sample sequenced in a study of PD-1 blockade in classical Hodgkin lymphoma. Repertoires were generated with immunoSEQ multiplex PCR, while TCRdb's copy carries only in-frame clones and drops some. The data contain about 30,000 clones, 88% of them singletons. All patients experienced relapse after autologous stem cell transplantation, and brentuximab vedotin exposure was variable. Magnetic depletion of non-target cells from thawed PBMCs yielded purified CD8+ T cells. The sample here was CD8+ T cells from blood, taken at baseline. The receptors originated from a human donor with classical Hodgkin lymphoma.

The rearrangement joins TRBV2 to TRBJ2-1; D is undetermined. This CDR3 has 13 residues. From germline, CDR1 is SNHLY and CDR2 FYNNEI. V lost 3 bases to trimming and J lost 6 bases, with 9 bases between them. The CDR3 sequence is CASSDWVANEQFF. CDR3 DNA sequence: TGTGCCAGCAGTGATTGGGTGGCCAATGAGCAGTTCTTC. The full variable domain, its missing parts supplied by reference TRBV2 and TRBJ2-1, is EPEVTQTPSHQVTQMGQEVILRCVPISNHLYFYWYRQILGQKVEFLVSFYNNEISEKSEIFDDQFSVERPDGSNFTLKIRSTKLEDSAMYFCASSDWVANEQFFGPGTRLTVL.

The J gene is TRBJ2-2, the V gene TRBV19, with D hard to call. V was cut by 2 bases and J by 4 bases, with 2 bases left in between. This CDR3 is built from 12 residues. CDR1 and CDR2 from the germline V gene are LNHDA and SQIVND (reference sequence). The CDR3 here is CASSIITGELFF. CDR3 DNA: TGTGCCAGTAGTATAATCACCGGGGAGCTGTTTTTT.

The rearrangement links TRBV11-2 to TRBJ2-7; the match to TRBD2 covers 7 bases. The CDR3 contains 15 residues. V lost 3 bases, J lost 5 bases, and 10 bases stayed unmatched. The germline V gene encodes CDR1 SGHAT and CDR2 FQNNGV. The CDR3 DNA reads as TGTGCCAGCAGCTTGGCGTTCAGCCGGGGGGACGAGCAGTACTTC. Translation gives CASSLAFSRGDEQYF.

CDR3 sequence reads: CASSEASGSSYEQYF. The CDR3, as DNA: TGTGCCAGCAGTGAAGCTAGCGGGAGCTCCTACGAGCAGTACTTC. This sequence joins TRBV6-1 and TRBJ2-7; 9 bases map to TRBD2. J was trimmed by 0 bases and V by 0 bases; bases with no gene match: 0. In germline, CDR1 is MNHNS, CDR2 SASEGT. This CDR3 contains 15 residues.

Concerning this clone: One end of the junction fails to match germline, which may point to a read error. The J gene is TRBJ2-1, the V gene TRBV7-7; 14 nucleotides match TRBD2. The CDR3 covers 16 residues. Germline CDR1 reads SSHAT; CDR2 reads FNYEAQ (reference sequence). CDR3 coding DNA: TGTGCTAGCAGCGCCCGACTAGCGGGAGGGGACAATGAGCAGTTCTTC. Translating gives CASSARLAGGDNEQFF. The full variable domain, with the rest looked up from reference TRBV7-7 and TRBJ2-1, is GAGVSQSPRYKVTKRGQDVTLRCDPISSHATLYWYQQALGQGPEFLTYFNYEAQPDKSGLPSDRFSAERPEGSISTLTIQRTEQRDSAMYRCASSARLAGGDNEQFFGPGTRLTVL.

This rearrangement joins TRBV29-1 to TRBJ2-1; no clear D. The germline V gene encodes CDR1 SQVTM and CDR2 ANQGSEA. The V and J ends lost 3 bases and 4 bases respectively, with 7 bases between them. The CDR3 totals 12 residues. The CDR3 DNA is TGCAGCGTTGAGCTGACGTACAATGAGCAGTTCTTC. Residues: CSVELTYNEQFF.

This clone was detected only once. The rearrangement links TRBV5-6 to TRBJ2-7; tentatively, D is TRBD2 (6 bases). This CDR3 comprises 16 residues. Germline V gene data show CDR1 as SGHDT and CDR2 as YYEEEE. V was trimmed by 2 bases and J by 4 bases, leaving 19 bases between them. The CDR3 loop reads CASSLQLALGTYEQYF. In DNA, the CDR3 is TGTGCCAGCAGCTTACAACTAGCCCTGGGAACATACGAGCAGTACTTC.

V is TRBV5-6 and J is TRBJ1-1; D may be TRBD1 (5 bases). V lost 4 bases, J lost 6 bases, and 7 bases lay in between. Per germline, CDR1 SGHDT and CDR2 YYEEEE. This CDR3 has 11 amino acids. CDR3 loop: CASSGGAEAFF. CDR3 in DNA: TGTGCCAGCAGCGGGGGGGCTGAAGCTTTCTTT. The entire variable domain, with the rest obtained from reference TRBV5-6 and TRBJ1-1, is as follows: DAGVTQSPTHLIKTRGQQVTLRCSPKSGHDTVSWYQQALGQGPQFIFQYYEEEERQRGNFPDRFSGHQFPNYSSELNVNALLLGDSALYLCASSGGAEAFFGQGTRLTVV.

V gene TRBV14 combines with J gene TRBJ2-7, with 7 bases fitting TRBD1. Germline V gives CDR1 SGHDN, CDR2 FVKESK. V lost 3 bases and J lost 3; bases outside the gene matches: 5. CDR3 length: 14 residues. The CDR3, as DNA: TGTGCCAGCAGCCACCGGGACAGCCGCTACGAGCAGTACTTC. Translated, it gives CASSHRDSRYEQYF.

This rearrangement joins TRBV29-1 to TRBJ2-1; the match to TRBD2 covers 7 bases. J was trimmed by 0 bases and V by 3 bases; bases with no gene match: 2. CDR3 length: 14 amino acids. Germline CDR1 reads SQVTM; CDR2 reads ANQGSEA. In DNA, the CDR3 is TGCAGCGTTGAGGCGGGGGACTCCTACAATGAGCAGTTCTTC. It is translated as CSVEAGDSYNEQFF.

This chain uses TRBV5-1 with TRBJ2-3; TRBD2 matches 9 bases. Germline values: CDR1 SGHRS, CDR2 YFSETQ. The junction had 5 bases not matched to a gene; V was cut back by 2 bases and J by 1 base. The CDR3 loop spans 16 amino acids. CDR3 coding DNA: TGCGCCAGCAGCTTCCTACTAGCGGGCCGCACAGATACGCAGTATTTT. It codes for CASSFLLAGRTDTQYF.

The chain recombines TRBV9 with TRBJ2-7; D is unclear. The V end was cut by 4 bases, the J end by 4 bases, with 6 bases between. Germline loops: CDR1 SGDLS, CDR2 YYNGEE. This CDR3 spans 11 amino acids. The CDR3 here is CASSLGYEQYF. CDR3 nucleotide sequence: TGTGCCAGCAGCTTAGGATACGAGCAGTACTTC.

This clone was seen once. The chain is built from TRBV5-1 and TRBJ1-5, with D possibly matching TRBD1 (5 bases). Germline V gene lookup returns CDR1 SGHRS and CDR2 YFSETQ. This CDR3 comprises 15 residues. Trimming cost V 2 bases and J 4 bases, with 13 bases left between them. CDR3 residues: CASSLSGGVNQPQHF. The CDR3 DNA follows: TGCGCCAGCAGCTTATCTGGAGGGGTAAATCAGCCCCAGCATTTT.